A selection of T cell receptor beta chains follows, all from one sample in a study of regulatory T cells in long-lasting Graves disease. TCRdb re-called the multiplex PCR reads with MiXCR, one entry per CDR3 protein. The table lists 350,000 to 550,000 distinct CDR3 sequences, 11% to 15% of them singletons, with around a sixth in the top ten. A further study also used this sample, focusing on T cells in Graves' hyperthyroidism and ophthalmopathy.

Material: peripheral blood mononuclear cells (PBMCs), obtained at new diagnosis, from a patient treated with antithyroid drugs. Source of these receptors: a woman aged 45-65 years with Graves disease. The CDR3 runs from the conserved cysteine through the conserved F or W. Each record gives: D gene, clone size, V gene, J gene, CDR3 protein, CDR3 DNA. D genes are given only for firm matches. Expanded clones are given a class, and other clones once, few, many or no size at all.

.,.,TRBV9,TRBJ1-1,CASSATPDWAEAFF,TGTGCCAGCAGCGCTACTCCCGATTGGGCTGAAGCTTTCTTT
.,many,TRBV28,TRBJ2-1,CASSFSLGEQFF,TGTGCCAGCAGTTTCTCTCTGGGTGAGCAGTTCTTC
TRBD1,many,TRBV5-1,TRBJ1-4,CASSTGQSNEKLFF,TGCGCCAGCAGCACGGGACAGTCAAATGAAAAACTGTTTTTT
TRBD1,.,TRBV10-3,TRBJ2-2,CAITLQGLGSGELFF,TGTGCCATCACCCTACAGGGGTTGGGTTCCGGGGAGCTGTTTTTT
.,many,TRBV29-1,TRBJ2-1,CSVIRTNSYNEQFF,TGCAGCGTCATTAGGACAAACTCCTACAATGAGCAGTTCTTC
TRBD2,many,TRBV5-1,TRBJ2-1,CASSVTSTSSYNEQFF,TGCGCCAGCAGCGTGACTAGCACGAGCTCCTACAATGAGCAGTTCTTC
.,many,TRBV2,TRBJ1-4,CAGKVELVEKLFF,TGTGCCGGAAAGGTGGAGTTGGTTGAAAAACTGTTTTTT
.,few,TRBV14,TRBJ2-3,CASSQAGRGALGTDTQYF,TGTGCCAGCAGCCAAGCTGGGAGGGGGGCTCTTGGCACAGATACGCAGTATTTT
.,.,TRBV27,TRBJ1-5,CASSNPNQPQHF,TGTGCCAGCAGCAACCCTAATCAGCCCCAGCATTTT
TRBD2,many,TRBV27,TRBJ2-5,CASSHIAGVETQYF,TGTGCCAGCAGTCACATAGCGGGAGTGGAGACCCAGTACTTC
TRBD2,many,TRBV7-6,TRBJ2-7,CASSSGIAGAPQSYEQYF,TGTGCCAGCAGCTCTGGAATAGCGGGAGCGCCCCAATCCTACGAGCAGTACTTC
.,few,TRBV4-1,TRBJ1-2,CASSQEDTANYGYTF,TGCGCCAGCAGCCAAGAGGACACAGCTAACTATGGCTACACCTTC
.,many,TRBV10-3,TRBJ2-7,CAISEDYEQYF,TGTGCCATCAGTGAGGACTACGAGCAGTACTTC
TRBD1,.,TRBV6-5,TRBJ2-1,CASSYYLTGNNEQFF,TGTGCCAGCAGTTACTATCTGACAGGGAACAATGAGCAGTTCTTC
TRBD2,many,TRBV7-8,TRBJ2-7,CASSRGPQRDSYEQYF,TGTGCCAGCAGCAGAGGTCCCCAGCGGGACTCCTACGAGCAGTACTTC
.,.,TRBV6-5,TRBJ1-5,CASSYVMVFGSQPQHF,TGTGCCAGCAGTTATGTTATGGTTTTCGGTTCGCAGCCCCAGCATTTT
.,many,TRBV28,TRBJ1-2,CASSPIQGFGYTF,TGTGCCAGCAGTCCAATACAGGGTTTTGGCTACACCTTC
TRBD1,.,TRBV19,TRBJ1-5,CASSNRDRGRQPQHF,TGTGCCAGTAGTAACCGCGACAGGGGGCGCCAGCCCCAGCATTTT
.,.,TRBV9,TRBJ2-3,CASSVLGVTDTQYF,TGTGCCAGCAGCGTACTCGGCGTCACAGATACGCAGTATTTT
.,few,TRBV7-6,TRBJ1-2,CASSLHVTYGYTF,TGTGCCAGCAGCTTACATGTTACCTATGGCTACACCTTC
.,.,TRBV10-3,TRBJ2-3,CAISESLEHTDTQYF,TGTGCCATCAGTGAGTCGTTGGAGCACACAGATACGCAGTATTTT
.,few,TRBV28,TRBJ1-2,CASSLPGRSTRGYTF,TGTGCCAGCAGTTTGCCGGGACGGAGTACGCGGGGCTACACCTTC
TRBD1,few,TRBV6-1,TRBJ2-7,CASTRGPGEYHEQYF,TGTGCCAGCACCAGGGGGCCAGGGGAATACCACGAGCAGTACTTC
.,many,TRBV2,TRBJ2-7,CASSPDQSYEQYF,TGTGCCAGCAGTCCGGACCAATCTTACGAGCAGTACTTC
.,many,TRBV27,TRBJ1-2,CASRSTASYGYTF,TGTGCCAGCAGATCGACAGCTTCCTATGGCTACACCTTC
.,few,TRBV2,TRBJ2-1,CASSYRFNEQFF,TGTGCCAGCAGTTACAGATTCAATGAGCAGTTCTTC
TRBD1,many,TRBV7-3,TRBJ2-1,CASSDGTGDNEQFF,TGTGCCAGCAGCGATGGCACAGGGGACAATGAGCAGTTCTTC
TRBD1,.,TRBV10-2,TRBJ2-5,CASRDRGQETQYF,TGCGCCAGCCGGGACAGGGGACAAGAGACCCAGTACTTC
.,many,TRBV11-2,TRBJ1-1,CASSSRGSTEAFF,TGTGCCAGCAGCTCCCGAGGGTCCACTGAAGCTTTCTTT
.,.,TRBV5-1,TRBJ2-7,CASSIHYEQYF,TGCGCCAGCAGCATACACTACGAGCAGTACTTC
TRBD2,.,TRBV30,TRBJ2-7,CAWSWGGPAYEQYF,TGTGCCTGGAGCTGGGGGGGACCGGCCTACGAGCAGTACTTC
.,.,TRBV2,TRBJ2-3,CASSEQNTQYF,TGTGCCAGCAGTGAGCAAAATACGCAGTATTTT
.,many,TRBV7-9,TRBJ1-5,CASSQDGTQPQHF,TGTGCCAGCAGCCAAGACGGGACTCAGCCCCAGCATTTT
.,many,TRBV27,TRBJ1-1,CASSLIKQAWTRNTEAFF,TGTGCCAGCAGTTTAATAAAACAGGCCTGGACCCGAAACACTGAAGCTTTCTTT
.,.,TRBV9,TRBJ1-5,CASSIEGGSNQPQHF,TGTGCCAGCAGCATCGAAGGGGGTAGCAATCAGCCCCAGCATTTT
TRBD1,.,TRBV5-1,TRBJ2-7,CASGPGQYYEQYF,TGCGCCAGCGGCCCGGGACAGTACTACGAGCAGTACTTC
.,few,TRBV11-3,TRBJ2-1,CASSHRDKKYNEQFF,TGTGCCAGCAGCCACCGGGACAAGAAGTACAATGAGCAGTTCTTC
.,.,TRBV19,TRBJ1-3,CASSASSSGNTIYF,TGTGCCAGTAGCGCTTCGAGCTCTGGAAACACCATATATTTT
TRBD2,.,TRBV6-1,TRBJ2-1,CASGTGLAGGFYNEQFF,TGTGCCAGTGGAACGGGACTAGCGGGAGGGTTCTACAATGAGCAGTTCTTC
.,.,TRBV20-1,TRBJ2-7,CSARGDKSISYEQYF,TGCAGTGCTAGGGGGGACAAATCTATTTCCTACGAGCAGTACTTC
.,.,TRBV20-1,TRBJ2-7,CSARATAYEQYF,TGCAGTGCTAGAGCCACAGCTTACGAGCAGTACTTC
.,many,TRBV2,TRBJ2-6,CASSERVGANVLTF,TGTGCCAGCAGTGAACGGGTTGGGGCCAACGTCCTGACTTTC
.,few,TRBV20-1,TRBJ2-3,CSAPPRGGGTDTQYF,TGCAGTGCCCCACCCAGGGGAGGCGGCACAGATACGCAGTATTTT
TRBD2,many,TRBV5-1,TRBJ2-1,CASSLAGLAGPNEQFF,TGCGCCAGCAGCTTGGCCGGGCTAGCGGGGCCTAATGAGCAGTTCTTC
TRBD2,many,TRBV20-1,TRBJ2-3,CSARDVLASGRLTDTQYF,TGCAGTGCTAGAGATGTATTGGCTAGCGGGAGGCTCACAGATACGCAGTATTTT
.,few,TRBV4-1,TRBJ1-3,CASSQSGIKSSGNTIYF,TGCGCCAGCAGCCAATCAGGGATTAAGAGCTCTGGAAACACCATATATTTT
TRBD2,many,TRBV24-1,TRBJ2-3,CATSDPGLAATDTQYF,TGTGCCACCAGTGATCCGGGACTAGCGGCCACAGATACGCAGTATTTT
TRBD2,many,TRBV28,TRBJ2-3,CASSITGRGADTQYF,TGTGCCAGCTCGATTACCGGGAGGGGGGCAGATACGCAGTATTTT
TRBD1,.,TRBV5-1,TRBJ1-6,CASSPGQGADSPLHF,TGCGCCAGCAGCCCAGGACAGGGGGCAGATTCACCCCTCCACTTT
TRBD2,few,TRBV12-3/TRBV12-4,TRBJ2-7,CASSGTSGNSYEQYF,TGTGCCAGCAGCGGGACTAGCGGAAATTCCTACGAGCAGTACTTC
.,many,TRBV20-1,TRBJ2-1,CSAGAPWDEQFF,TGCAGTGCGGGGGCCCCCTGGGATGAGCAGTTCTTC
.,.,TRBV6-2/TRBV6-3,TRBJ1-5,CASSYLPNSNQPQHF,TGTGCCAGCAGTTACCTCCCCAATAGCAATCAGCCCCAGCATTTT
.,many,TRBV14,TRBJ2-5,CASSQVVSVIETQYF,TGTGCCAGCAGCCAAGTCGTGTCGGTGATCGAGACCCAGTACTTC
.,few,TRBV30,TRBJ2-3,CAWRERSTDTQYF,TGTGCCTGGAGGGAGCGGAGCACAGATACGCAGTATTTT
TRBD1,.,TRBV7-9,TRBJ2-5,CASSRGGGQGSEETQYF,TGTGCCAGCAGCAGAGGGGGCGGACAGGGGTCGGAGGAGACCCAGTACTTC
.,many,TRBV24-1,TRBJ2-1,CATRPGGQRANSYNEQFF,TGTGCCACGCGGCCCGGGGGGCAGCGCGCGAACTCCTACAATGAGCAGTTCTTC
TRBD1,.,TRBV5-1,TRBJ2-2,CASSLSGQANTGELFF,TGCGCCAGCAGCTTGTCCGGACAGGCTAACACCGGGGAGCTGTTTTTT
.,many,TRBV5-1,TRBJ1-2,CASSYKQGVGYGYTF,TGCGCCAGCAGCTACAAACAGGGAGTGGGGTATGGCTACACCTTC
.,many,TRBV19,TRBJ2-5,CASSISHRETQYF,TGTGCCAGTAGTATTTCCCATCGAGAGACCCAGTACTTC
.,once,TRBV11-2,TRBJ1-2,CASSSRTPSYGYTF,TGTGCCAGCAGCTCCCGGACACCTTCCTATGGCTACACCTTC